This T cell receptor beta chain was identified during a study of T cell repertoires in cytomegalovirus infection. A word on this clonotype: The antigen remains unidentified.

Points from the study as a whole: Clonotypes of TCR beta that were HLA-C-restricted and CMV-specific dominated the ex vivo response.

TCRdb fed the reads into MiXCR, producing one record per CDR3 protein. The sample records a few hundred thousand distinct CDR3 sequences, 20% to 25% being singletons. The CDR3 is 17 amino acids. V lost 3 bases to trimming and J lost 5 bases, with 19 bases between them. The V gene's germline CDR1 is LNHNV and CDR2 YYDKDF (reference sequence). This chain joins TRBV15 and TRBJ2-2; no definite D call. The receptor's source is a human donor in good health (CMV status not recorded). Some clones in this sample may be carry-over from other donors' samples. Sequenced here: cultured PBMCs, sampled from culture after CMV antigen stimulation. The DNA of the CDR3 is TGTGCCACCAGCAGCGACCACCCAGCCCTGAGAACCGGGGAGCTGTTTTTT. It specifies CATSSDHPALRTGELFF.